The source of this T cell receptor beta chain is a study of T cell repertoires in cytomegalovirus infection. Study-level information: Both CMV infection and a matching HLA type were indicated by public TCR beta signatures.

TCRdb processed the reads anew with MiXCR; each CDR3 protein has one entry. The sample lists 600,000 to 800,000 distinct CDR3 sequences; approximately 24% were seen once. Germline V gene sequence: CDR1 MDHEN, CDR2 SYDVKM. The CDR3 consists of 17 residues. With 7 bases removed from V and 1 base from J, the gap between germline ends came to 20 bases. The sample comprised CD8+ T cells from PBMCs. This TCR came from a human donor in good health (CMV status not recorded). Some clones in this sample may be carry-over from other donors' samples. The chain carries TRBV28 and TRBJ1-5; maybe TRBD1 (5 bases). The CDR3 here is CASTTPLGGRSNQPQHF. The CDR3, as DNA: TGTGCCAGCACGACCCCGCTCGGGGGGAGAAGCAATCAGCCCCAGCATTTT.